These 14 T cell receptor beta chains came from one sample sequenced in a study of cytomegalovirus exposure and HLA in healthy donors (dated by TCRdb to 2016 to 2017). Libraries were constructed by the immunoSEQ multiplex PCR assay. A mixture of 60 forward primers for TCR Vbeta segments and 13 reverse primers for TCR Jbeta segments was used in the multiplex PCR. As stored in TCRdb, this immuneACCESS dataset retains in-frame rearrangements with V and J assigned. A fraction of the clones does not appear; measured against another copy, unresolved V genes explain less than half of the discrepancy, and the remainder lacks a known reason. In all, the sample holds about 150,000 clones, and approximately 75% of those were seen once. The ten largest clones capture 2.5% to 3% of the sample. Sample: PBMCs. The receptors shown here come from a man aged 18 to 29 in good health and CMV-seronegative.

The rearrangement uses TRBV4-1 and TRBJ1-3; 7 bases line up with TRBD1. CDR1 and CDR2 (germline): MGHRA, YSYEKL. Trimming at V came to 2 bases and at J to 2 bases, leaving 6 bases not matched to a gene. The CDR3 extends over 16 amino acids. The CDR3 here is CASSQYDGQAGNTIYF. In DNA form, the CDR3 reads TGCGCCAGCAGCCAATACGACGGACAGGCTGGAAACACCATATATTTT.

The chain has TRBV5-4 and TRBJ2-2; TRBD2 matches at 8 bases. The V gene end was trimmed by 4 bases and the J gene end by 0 bases; junction bases not matched to a gene: 5. This CDR3 has 16 residues. Germline CDR1 reads SGHNT; CDR2 reads YYREEE (reference sequence). In nucleotides, the CDR3 is TGTGCCAGCAGCCCGCCGGGACTAGCGAACACCGGGGAGCTGTTTTTT. Its translation: CASSPPGLANTGELFF.

The rearrangement uses TRBV10-2 and TRBJ2-1; 8 bases are shared with TRBD2. Germline V gene data show CDR1 as WSHSY and CDR2 as SAAADI. The ends lost 3 bases at V and 7 bases at J; junction bases unmatched: 8. This CDR3 region has 15 residues. The CDR3 is CASSDSTSGSNEQFF. The DNA of the CDR3 is TGCGCCAGCAGTGATTCTACTAGCGGATCTAATGAGCAGTTCTTC.

The chain is built from TRBV6-1 and TRBJ2-5; maybe TRBD2 (5 bases). CDR1 MNHNS and CDR2 SASEGT come from the germline V gene. The CDR3 is 14 amino acids. With 5 bases removed from V and 3 bases from J, the gap between germline ends came to 13 bases. CDR3 sequence: CASSFGGRKETQYF. The CDR3 DNA is TGTGCCAGCAGTTTCGGAGGAAGGAAAGAGACCCAGTACTTC.

This clone was seen a few times. V is TRBV19 and J is TRBJ1-5; the D gene is possibly TRBD1 (5 bases). Trimming cost V 4 bases and J 4 bases, with 14 bases left between them. The CDR3 sequence is 15 residues long. The germline gives CDR1 LNHDA, CDR2 SQIVND (reference sequence). The CDR3 region has the DNA TGTGCCAGTAGTACCATTCAGGGTGGAAATCAGCCCCAGCATTTT. Translation gives CASSTIQGGNQPQHF.

Concerning this clone itself: At one end the junction does not follow the germline gene, possibly because of a read error. The J gene is TRBJ1-3, the V gene TRBV5-4; 10 bases agree with TRBD1. Germline V CDR1 and CDR2: SGHNT, YYREEE (reference sequence). The CDR3 loop spans 17 amino acids. This CDR3 is CASSDGDRGSSGNAIYF. The DNA for the CDR3 is TGTGCCAGCAGCGACGGGGACAGGGGTAGCTCTGGAAACGCCATATATTTT.

The genes are TRBV6-1 and TRBJ1-2; D gene uncertain. The germline V gene has CDR1 MNHNS and CDR2 SASEGT. The CDR3 sequence is 12 residues long. The germline V and J ends were trimmed by 3 bases and 4 bases, with 6 bases remaining between them. In nucleotides, the CDR3 is TGTGCCAGCAGTGACCTAACCTATGGCTACACCTTC. This codes for CASSDLTYGYTF.

V is TRBV4-1 and J is TRBJ1-4, with D perhaps matching TRBD1 (6 bases). CDR1 and CDR2 from the germline V gene are MGHRA and YSYEKL. Trimming took 4 bases from V and 5 from J, leaving 14 bases between them. CDR3 length equals 15 residues. CDR3 protein: CASSPAETGNEKLFF. The CDR3, as DNA: TGCGCCAGCAGCCCCGCGGAAACAGGGAATGAAAAACTGTTTTTT.

This chain joins TRBV19 and TRBJ1-2; D possibly corresponds to TRBD1 (5 bases). There are 13 residues in the CDR3. V was trimmed by 6 bases and J by 5 bases, leaving 13 bases between them. From germline, CDR1 is LNHDA and CDR2 SQIVND (reference sequence). CDR3 region: CASRMDKGYGYTF. CDR3 nucleotides: TGTGCCAGTAGGATGGACAAGGGGTATGGCTACACCTTC. Drawing the rest from reference TRBV19 and TRBJ1-2, the complete variable domain is DGGITQSPKYLFRKEGQNVTLSCEQNLNHDAMYWYRQDPGQGLRLIYYSQIVNDFQKGDIAEGYSVSREKKESFPLTVTSAQKNPTAFYLCASRMDKGYGYTFGSGTRLTVV.

This clone was detected only once. The rearrangement links TRBV5-1 to TRBJ2-2; D gene ambiguous. The CDR3 has 12 amino acids. Germline V CDR1 and CDR2: SGHRS, YFSETQ. Trimming left V 4 bases short and J 3 bases short, with 4 bases between. CDR3 region: CASSPDTGELFF. The CDR3 nucleotides read TGCGCCAGCAGCCCGGACACCGGGGAGCTGTTTTTT.

Comments on this clone: The CDR3 does not end in the conserved phenylalanine or tryptophan, so this is likely a read error. The DNA is left out, because the CDR3 cannot be placed on it with certainty; the CDR3 is given as TCRdb lists it. The rearrangement joins TRBV29-1 to TRBJ2-6; the table gives TRBD1 as D, unverified against the DNA. Germline CDR1 and CDR2: SQVTM and ANQGSEA. The CDR3 is made up of 9 amino acids, end residues included. The CDR3 is CSASGGPLD.

This clone came up once. CDR3 sequence (DNA): TGTGCCAGCAGTGAAGAGCGGAGCTCCTACGAGCAGTACGTC. This translates into CASSEERSSYEQYV. The chain links TRBV2 to TRBJ2-7, with D possibly being TRBD2 (5 bases). There are 14 residues in the CDR3. V shed 1 base and J shed 0 bases, with 7 bases lying between them. CDR1 and CDR2 from the germline V gene are SNHLY and FYNNEI.

The chain has TRBV6-5 and TRBJ2-7, with D possibly being TRBD1 (5 bases). The V end lost 6 bases, the J end lost 3 bases, and 12 bases lay between the germline ends. Germline CDR1 MNHEY, CDR2 SVGAGI. The CDR3 loop spans 13 amino acids. DNA for the CDR3: TGTGCCAGCAGCACCAGGGATTACTACGAGCAGTACGTC. Translation gives CASSTRDYYEQYV.

V and J are TRBV13 and TRBJ2-3, with TRBD2 matching over 12 bases. V lost 5 bases and J lost 0; bases outside the gene matches: 6. The CDR3 loop spans 17 amino acids. Germline-derived CDR1 and CDR2 are PRHDT and FYEKMQ (reference sequence). The CDR3 nucleotides are TGTGCCAGCAGCCCTAGCCTAGCGGGGGGGAGCACAGATACGCAGTATTTT. This codes for CASSPSLAGGSTDTQYF.